This record looks at one T cell receptor (beta chain) sequence and its context. The germline V gene has CDR1 LGHNA and CDR2 YNFKEQ. Trimming took 1 base from V and 2 from J; bases not matched to a gene: 3. The CDR3 is 16 residues long. The source of the sample is a study of technical replicates of blood from a few donors. The protocol was immunoSEQ multiplex PCR, while the TCRdb copy is restricted to in-frame clones and leaves out a portion. The sample lists about 84,000 clones, 93% seen once, with 0.24% in the top ten. V usage is TRBV4-2 and J usage is TRBJ2-7; 12 bases fit TRBD2. The specimen was T cells isolated from PBMCs. This clonotype was sampled from a human donor in good health. The CDR3 sequence: CASSQVGLAGTYEQYF. In DNA form, the CDR3 reads TGTGCCAGCAGCCAAGTTGGACTAGCGGGAACCTACGAGCAGTACTTC.